The 25 T cell receptor beta chains listed next were all sequenced from one sample in a study of cytomegalovirus exposure and HLA in healthy donors. Researchers ran the PCR with 60 Vbeta and 13 Jbeta primers. Generated by immunoSEQ multiplex PCR, the TCRdb table keeps only in-frame clones and is missing some. This table holds around 110,000 clones, around 70% found once. The source material was PBMCs. Receptors originate from a boy between 10 and 17 years old in good health and CMV-seronegative.

This sequence joins TRBV28 and TRBJ2-7, with TRBD2 as a possible D gene (6 bases). This CDR3 is built from 13 residues. Germline CDR1 reads MDHEN; CDR2 reads SYDVKM. The ends were cut back, 5 bases at V and 2 bases at J, with 10 bases in the middle. This chain's CDR3 is CASSGDFPYEQYF. CDR3 nucleotide sequence: TGTGCCAGCAGTGGGGACTTTCCCTACGAGCAGTACTTC.

The V call is TRBV29-1, the J call TRBJ1-2; TRBD1 aligns across 11 bases. The CDR3 is 14 residues long. V dropped 6 bases and J dropped 4; count of bases not matched to a gene: 7. The germline V gene has CDR1 SQVTM and CDR2 ANQGSEA. This chain's CDR3 is CSVDWTGGGYGYTF. Here the CDR3 DNA reads TGCAGCGTAGACTGGACAGGGGGCGGCTATGGCTACACCTTC.

The rearrangement links TRBV27 to TRBJ2-5; the D gene is possibly TRBD1 (6 bases). Germline lookup yields CDR1 MNHEY and CDR2 SMNVEV (reference sequence). Trimming cost V 6 bases and J 1 base, with 12 bases left between them. The CDR3 runs 14 residues. This chain's CDR3 is CASSRGRGQETQYF. The CDR3 DNA is TGTGCCAGCAGCCGGGGCAGGGGCCAAGAGACCCAGTACTTC.

The gene calls are TRBV9 and TRBJ1-1, with a weak D call TRBD1 (5 bases). The germline gives CDR1 SGDLS, CDR2 YYNGEE. The CDR3 sequence is 14 residues long. Trimming took off 3 bases at V and 2 bases at J, with 11 bases between the two ends. CDR3 sequence reads: CASSEQVSNTEAFF. The CDR3 nucleotides are TGTGCCAGCAGCGAACAGGTTTCTAACACTGAAGCTTTCTTT.

This clone appeared a few times. The chain uses TRBV7-2 and TRBJ1-5, with TRBD1 matching 10 bases. The CDR3 has 16 residues. J was trimmed by 5 bases and V by 5 bases; bases with no gene match: 9. Germline-derived CDR1 and CDR2 are SGHTA and FQGNSA. In DNA, the CDR3 is TGTGCCAGCAGCCCCGAGACAGGGGGCGTCGATCAGCCCCAGCATTTT. Translation: CASSPETGGVDQPQHF.

The chain couples TRBV6-5 to TRBJ1-4, with a weak D call TRBD1 (5 bases). From germline, CDR1 is MNHEY and CDR2 SVGAGI. The CDR3 runs to 15 residues. Trimming took 2 bases from V and 8 from J, leaving 15 bases between them. Written as DNA, the CDR3 is TGTGCCAGCAGTTACCGGGGGAGGGACGGCGAAAAACTGTTTTTT. It yields the protein CASSYRGRDGEKLFF.

The genes are TRBV2 and TRBJ1-5; 7 bases line up with TRBD1. With V trimmed by 6 bases and J by 0 bases, 5 bases remained unmatched. The CDR3 length is 15 residues. The V gene's germline CDR1 is SNHLY and CDR2 FYNNEI. The CDR3 reads CASSADRASNQPQHF. CDR3 nucleotides: TGTGCCAGCAGCGCTGACAGGGCTAGCAATCAGCCCCAGCATTTT. Together with reference TRBV2 and TRBJ1-5, the CDR3 gives the full variable domain: EPEVTQTPSHQVTQMGQEVILRCVPISNHLYFYWYRQILGQKVEFLVSFYNNEISEKSEIFDDQFSVERPDGSNFTLKIRSTKLEDSAMYFCASSADRASNQPQHFGDGTRLSIL.

The J gene is TRBJ2-2, the V gene TRBV6-1; D remains unclear. The CDR3 loop spans 13 amino acids. V was shortened by 3 bases and J by 6 bases, with 8 bases between the two germline ends. Germline CDR1 and CDR2: MNHNS and SASEGT. The CDR3 DNA reads TGTGCCAGCAGTGACCAGGTTCCCGGGGAGCTGTTTTTT. This encodes CASSDQVPGELFF.

In DNA form, the CDR3 reads TGCAGCGTTGAAGTGTCTAGCGGGAGCGGTTCCTACAATGAGCAGTTCTTC. Translation gives CSVEVSSGSGSYNEQFF. J is TRBJ2-1 and V is TRBV29-1, with 10 bases identical to TRBD2. The junction had 7 bases not matched to a gene; V was cut back by 1 base and J by 1 base. Germline V gene lookup returns CDR1 SQVTM and CDR2 ANQGSEA. The CDR3 sequence is 17 residues long.

This chain connects TRBV27 to TRBJ1-2, with 8 bases identical to TRBD1. This CDR3 comprises 16 residues. In germline, CDR1 is MNHEY, CDR2 SMNVEV (reference sequence). V shed 6 bases and J 4 bases; nucleotides not matched to a gene: 13. CDR3 DNA: TGTGCCAGCAGCCCCGACAGGGGACTCCCCTTCTATGGCTACACCTTC. Translated: CASSPDRGLPFYGYTF.

The rearrangement joins TRBV7-3 to TRBJ2-3; 7 nucleotides match TRBD1. V shed 8 bases and J 5 bases; nucleotides not matched to a gene: 13. Germline V gene data show CDR1 as SGHTA and CDR2 as FQGTGA. The CDR3 length is 15 residues. Here the CDR3 reads CASAVVASGGDTQYF. The CDR3 DNA reads as TGTGCCAGCGCCGTGGTGGCTTCAGGGGGAGATACGCAGTATTTT.

This clone was seen just once. The V and J genes are TRBV5-4 and TRBJ1-1; perhaps TRBD1 as D (6 bases). This CDR3 is 15 amino acids long. Trimming shortened V by 0 bases and J by 3 bases, and 12 bases separated the two germline ends. Looked up from germline, CDR1 is SGHNT and CDR2 is YYREEE (reference sequence). The CDR3 nucleotides read TGTGCCAGCAGCTTGGCGAGGGGGATGGACACTGAAGCTTTCTTT. Translation gives CASSLARGMDTEAFF.

The chain couples TRBV28 to TRBJ1-2, with no clear D. Germline values: CDR1 MDHEN, CDR2 SYDVKM. The CDR3 loop spans 12 amino acids. V shed 10 bases and J shed 3 bases, with 12 bases lying between them. The DNA for the CDR3 is TGTGCCACCAGCGGAGCACACTATGGCTACACCTTC. This translates into CATSGAHYGYTF.

This clone was seen just once. Distinct nucleotide sequences in the sample also encode this CDR3. The chain joins TRBV6-6 to TRBJ2-7; possibly TRBD2 for D (5 bases). Germline assignment: CDR1 MNHNY and CDR2 SVGAGI (reference sequence). CDR3 length equals 13 residues. The germline V and J ends were trimmed by 6 bases and 2 bases, with 11 bases remaining between them. The CDR3 region has the DNA TGTGCCAGCAGCCCCTCAGCGGCCTACGAGCAGTACTTC. Residues: CASSPSAAYEQYF.

This sequence joins TRBV4-1 and TRBJ1-5; 9 bases align to TRBD1. CDR1 MGHRA and CDR2 YSYEKL come from the germline V gene. The CDR3 spans 22 residues. The V gene end was trimmed by 1 base and the J gene end by 4 bases; junction bases not matched to a gene: 23. Here the CDR3 reads CASSQVQIGTGFYTGKNQPQHF. The CDR3 coding sequence is TGCGCCAGCAGCCAAGTCCAAATCGGGACAGGGTTCTATACGGGAAAAAATCAGCCCCAGCATTTT.

Details on this clone: Other nucleotide sequences from this sample produce the same CDR3. CDR3 sequence: CASSTRQGTNEKLFF. The CDR3 coding sequence is TGTGCCAGTAGTACCCGACAGGGGACTAATGAAAAACTGTTTTTT. The chain carries TRBV19 and TRBJ1-4; TRBD1 aligns across 8 bases. This CDR3 region has 15 residues. Trimming cost V 4 bases and J 2 bases; bases outside gene matches: 3. CDR1 and CDR2 from the germline V gene are LNHDA and SQIVND (reference sequence).

DNA for the CDR3: TGTGCCAGCAGCCAGACAAATAATTCACCCCTCCACTTT. Protein product: CASSQTNNSPLHF. This rearrangement joins TRBV5-4 to TRBJ1-6, with unresolved D. The CDR3 consists of 13 residues. With 4 bases removed from V and 5 bases from J, the gap between germline ends came to 7 bases. In germline, CDR1 is SGHNT, CDR2 YYREEE (reference sequence).

The V and J genes are TRBV5-6 and TRBJ2-1; the match to TRBD1 covers 7 bases. Germline values: CDR1 SGHDT, CDR2 YYEEEE. CDR3 length: 11 amino acids. V shed 3 bases, J shed 15 bases, and the junction held 6 bases outside the gene matches. CDR3 sequence reads: CASSSRGQRFF. The CDR3 nucleotides are TGTGCCAGCAGCTCTAGGGGACAGAGGTTCTTC.

CDR3 in DNA: TGTGCCAGCAGTGACACGGACAGGGCTCAGCCCCAGCATTTT. Its protein product is CASSDTDRAQPQHF. J is TRBJ1-5 and V is TRBV2; 8 positions agree with TRBD1. The CDR3 has 14 amino acids. The V segment lost 3 bases and the J segment 6 bases; nucleotides outside the gene matches: 4. CDR1 and CDR2 from the germline V gene are SNHLY and FYNNEI.

As concerns this clone: Other DNA sequences in the same sample also yield this CDR3. The genes are TRBV28 and TRBJ2-3; no clear D. Germline V CDR1 and CDR2: MDHEN, SYDVKM. This CDR3 comprises 13 residues. V lost 5 bases to trimming and J lost 1 base, with 7 bases between them. CDR3: CASSPGGTDTQYF. The DNA for the CDR3 is TGTGCCAGCAGTCCGGGTGGCACAGATACGCAGTATTTT.

V is TRBV6-5 and J is TRBJ1-5; 7 bases map to TRBD1. The junction had 6 bases not matched to a gene; V was cut back by 5 bases and J by 2 bases. The CDR3 runs 15 residues. CDR1 MNHEY and CDR2 SVGAGI come from the germline V gene. In DNA form, the CDR3 reads TGTGCCAGCAGTCGAGGGGGCAGACGCAATCAGCCCCAGCATTTT. This sequence encodes CASSRGGRRNQPQHF.

J is TRBJ2-1 and V is TRBV7-9; D is perhaps TRBD1 (6 bases). This CDR3 spans 13 amino acids. V shed 5 bases and J shed 9 bases, with 14 bases lying between them. In germline, CDR1 is SEHNR, CDR2 FQNEAQ (reference sequence). The CDR3 region has the DNA TGTGCCAGCAGCCCCGGGAAGGACAGTGAGCAGTTCTTC. Protein product: CASSPGKDSEQFF. Drawing the rest from reference TRBV7-9 and TRBJ2-1, the complete variable domain is DTGVSQNPRHKITKRGQNVTFRCDPISEHNRLYWYRQTLGQGPEFLTYFQNEAQLEKSRLLSDRFSAERPKGSFSTLEIQRTEQGDSAMYLCASSPGKDSEQFFGPGTRLTVL.

The J gene is TRBJ1-2, the V gene TRBV10-2; D possibly corresponds to TRBD1 (6 bases). The CDR3 runs 18 residues. Germline CDR1 and CDR2: WSHSY and SAAADI. V lost 3 bases to trimming and J lost 0 bases, with 20 bases between them. CDR3 nucleotides: TGCGCCAGCAGTGAACCAACTGGGGGGGCGAAACCTAACTATGGCTACACCTTC. Translation gives CASSEPTGGAKPNYGYTF.

A note on this clone: No DNA is shown, since the ends of the CDR3 on it are uncertain; the CDR3 is the one TCRdb lists. The V gene is TRBV9, the J gene TRBJ1-1. The germline gives CDR1 SGDLS, CDR2 YYNGEE. The CDR3 extends over 12 residues, inclusive of both ends. The chain's CDR3 is CASSVVGAGIFF.

The gene calls are TRBV15 and TRBJ1-2, with 12 bases matching TRBD1. V shed 3 bases and J 8 bases; nucleotides not matched to a gene: 4. This CDR3 has 14 amino acids. Germline V gene lookup returns CDR1 LNHNV and CDR2 YYDKDF (reference sequence). The CDR3 sequence is CATSSGGTGGGYTF. The CDR3 DNA reads as TGTGCCACCAGCAGTGGGGGGACAGGGGGCGGCTACACCTTC.